The TCR beta chain under discussion was sequenced for a study of blood T cell repertoires in COVID-19. Study-level background: The United States, Italy and Spain supplied acute and convalescent COVID-19 samples. From T cells, B-cell-depleted T cells, or PBMCs came the material, which was cDNA or gDNA.

As originally analysed: Quantification of nucleated cells was approximated via reference gene primer amplification. Some clones are missing from TCRdb's copy, which holds only in-frame ones; the method was immunoSEQ multiplex PCR. The DNA gave D and trimming, while V, J and clone size come from that table. This sample has approximately 120,000 clones, with 85% to 90% found just once. Germline V gene lookup returns CDR1 SGHTS and CDR2 YDEGEE. This CDR3 region has 13 residues. Trimming pared 2 bases from V and 7 bases from J, leaving 12 bases between. The V gene is TRBV5-8, the J gene TRBJ1-1, with D unclear. Sequences were obtained from peripheral blood. This TCR was sampled from an elderly woman with acute or convalescent COVID-19. Here the CDR3 DNA reads TGTGCCAGCAGCTTATTCGCCCGGGGTGAAGCTTTCTTT. This sequence encodes CASSLFARGEAFF.